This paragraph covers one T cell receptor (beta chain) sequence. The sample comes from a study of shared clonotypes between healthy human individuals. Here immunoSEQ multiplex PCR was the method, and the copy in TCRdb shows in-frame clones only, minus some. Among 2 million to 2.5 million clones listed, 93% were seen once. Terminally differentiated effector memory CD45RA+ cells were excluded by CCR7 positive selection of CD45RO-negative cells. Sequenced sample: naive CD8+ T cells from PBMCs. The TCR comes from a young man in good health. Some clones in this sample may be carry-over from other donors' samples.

CDR3 loop: CASSKVAGLGNEQFF. The CDR3 region has the DNA TGTGCCAGCAGCAAAGTAGCGGGATTGGGCAATGAGCAGTTCTTC. The chain couples TRBV7-9 to TRBJ2-1; 8 bases match TRBD2. Germline V gene sequence: CDR1 SEHNR, CDR2 FQNEAQ (reference sequence). CDR3 length equals 15 residues. V shed 5 bases and J 6 bases; nucleotides not matched to a gene: 9.